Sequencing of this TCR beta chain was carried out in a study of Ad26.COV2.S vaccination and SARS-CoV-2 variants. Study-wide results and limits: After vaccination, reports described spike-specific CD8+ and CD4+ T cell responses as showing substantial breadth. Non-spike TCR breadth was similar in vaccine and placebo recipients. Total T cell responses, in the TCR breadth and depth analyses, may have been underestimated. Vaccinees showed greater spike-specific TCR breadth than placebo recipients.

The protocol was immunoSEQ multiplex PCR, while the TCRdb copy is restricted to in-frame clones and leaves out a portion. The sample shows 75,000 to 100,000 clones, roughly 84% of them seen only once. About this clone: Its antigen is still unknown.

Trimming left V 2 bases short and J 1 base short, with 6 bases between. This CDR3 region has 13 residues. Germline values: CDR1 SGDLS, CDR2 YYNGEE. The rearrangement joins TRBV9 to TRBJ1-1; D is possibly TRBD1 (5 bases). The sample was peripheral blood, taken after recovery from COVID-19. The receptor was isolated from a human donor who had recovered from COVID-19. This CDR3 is CASSVTGNTEAFF. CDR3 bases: TGTGCCAGCAGCGTTACAGGGAACACTGAAGCTTTCTTT.